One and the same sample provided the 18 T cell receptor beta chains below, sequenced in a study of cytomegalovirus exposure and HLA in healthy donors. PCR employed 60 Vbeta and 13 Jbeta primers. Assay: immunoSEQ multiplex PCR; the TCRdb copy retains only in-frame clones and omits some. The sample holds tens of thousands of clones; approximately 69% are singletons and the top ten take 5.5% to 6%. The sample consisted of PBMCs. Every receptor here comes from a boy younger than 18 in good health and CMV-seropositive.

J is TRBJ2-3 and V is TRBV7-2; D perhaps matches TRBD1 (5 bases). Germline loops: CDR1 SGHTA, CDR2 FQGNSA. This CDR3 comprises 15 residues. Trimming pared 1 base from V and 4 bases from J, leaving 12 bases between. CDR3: CASSLGGQLADTQYF. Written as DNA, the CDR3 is TGTGCCAGCAGCTTAGGGGGCCAGCTGGCAGATACGCAGTATTTT.

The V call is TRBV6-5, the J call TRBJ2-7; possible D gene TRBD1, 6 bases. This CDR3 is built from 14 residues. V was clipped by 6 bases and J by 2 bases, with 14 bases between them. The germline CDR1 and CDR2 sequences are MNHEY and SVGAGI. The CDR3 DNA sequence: TGTGCCAGCAGGCCAGTACAGGGTACCTACGAGCAGTACTTC. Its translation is CASRPVQGTYEQYF.

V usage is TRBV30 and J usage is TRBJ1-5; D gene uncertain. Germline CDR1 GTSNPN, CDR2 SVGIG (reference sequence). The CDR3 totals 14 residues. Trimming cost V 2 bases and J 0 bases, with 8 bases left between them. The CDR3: CAWSLGYSNQPQHF. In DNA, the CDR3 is TGTGCCTGGAGTCTCGGGTATAGCAATCAGCCCCAGCATTTT. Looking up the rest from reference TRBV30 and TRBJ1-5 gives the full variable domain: SQTIHQWPATLVQPVGSPLSLECTVEGTSNPNLYWYRQAAGRGLQLLFYSVGIGQISSEVPQNLSASRPQDRQFILSSKKLLLSDSGFYLCAWSLGYSNQPQHFGDGTRLSIL.

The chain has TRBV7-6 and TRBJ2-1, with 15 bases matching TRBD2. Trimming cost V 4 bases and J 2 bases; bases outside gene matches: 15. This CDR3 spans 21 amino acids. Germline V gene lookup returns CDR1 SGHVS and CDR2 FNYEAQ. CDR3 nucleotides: TGTGCCAGCAGCTCCCTGGGAACCGGGACTAGCGGGAGGTCCCCCTACAATGAGCAGTTCTTC. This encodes CASSSLGTGTSGRSPYNEQFF.

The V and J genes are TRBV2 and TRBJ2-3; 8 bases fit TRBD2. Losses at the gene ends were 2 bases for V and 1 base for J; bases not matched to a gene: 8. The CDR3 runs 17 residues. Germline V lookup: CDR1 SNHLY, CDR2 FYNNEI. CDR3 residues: CASSESGISGGTDTQYF. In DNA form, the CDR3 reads TGTGCCAGCAGTGAATCGGGTATTAGCGGGGGCACAGATACGCAGTATTTT.

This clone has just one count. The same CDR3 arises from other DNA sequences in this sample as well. Here the CDR3 reads CAWSVWNGQGNQPQHF. The CDR3 DNA reads TGTGCCTGGAGCGTATGGAACGGACAGGGCAATCAGCCCCAGCATTTT. J is TRBJ1-5 and V is TRBV30, with 7 bases aligning to TRBD1. Germline CDR1 GTSNPN, CDR2 SVGIG (reference sequence). With V trimmed by 3 bases and J by 2 bases, 10 bases remained unmatched. The CDR3 has 16 residues.

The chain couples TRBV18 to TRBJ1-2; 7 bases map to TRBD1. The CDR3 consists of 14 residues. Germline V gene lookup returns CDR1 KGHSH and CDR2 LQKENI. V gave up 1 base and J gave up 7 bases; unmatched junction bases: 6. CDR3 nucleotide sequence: TGTGCCAGCTCACCACTAGACAGGGAAGGTGGCTACACCTTC. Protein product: CASSPLDREGGYTF.

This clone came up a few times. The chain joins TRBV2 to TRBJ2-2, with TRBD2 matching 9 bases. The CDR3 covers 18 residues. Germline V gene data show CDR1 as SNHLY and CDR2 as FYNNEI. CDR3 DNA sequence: TGTGTTGCACTGTACAGAGGTAGCGGGGGCCCGGGCACCGGGGAGCTGTTTTTT. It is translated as CVALYRGSGGPGTGELFF. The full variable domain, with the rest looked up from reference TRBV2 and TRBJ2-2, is EPEVTQTPSHQVTQMGQEVILRCVPISNHLYFYWYRQILGQKVEFLVSFYNNEISEKSEIFDDQFSVERPDGSNFTLKIRSTKLEDSAMYFCVALYRGSGGPGTGELFFGEGSRLTVL.

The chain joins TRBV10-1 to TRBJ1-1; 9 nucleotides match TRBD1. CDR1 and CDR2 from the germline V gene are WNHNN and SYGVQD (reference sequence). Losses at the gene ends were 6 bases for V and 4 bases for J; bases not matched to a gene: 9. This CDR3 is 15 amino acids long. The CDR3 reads CASRESGQGSTEAFF. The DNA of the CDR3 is TGCGCCAGCAGGGAATCTGGACAGGGGAGCACTGAAGCTTTCTTT.

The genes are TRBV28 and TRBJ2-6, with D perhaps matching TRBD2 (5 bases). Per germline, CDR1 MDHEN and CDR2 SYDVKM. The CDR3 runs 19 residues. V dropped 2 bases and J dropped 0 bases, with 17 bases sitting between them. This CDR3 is CASSLELGLSYSGANVLTF. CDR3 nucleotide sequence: TGTGCCAGCAGTTTAGAACTAGGGCTGAGTTACTCTGGGGCCAACGTCCTGACTTTC.

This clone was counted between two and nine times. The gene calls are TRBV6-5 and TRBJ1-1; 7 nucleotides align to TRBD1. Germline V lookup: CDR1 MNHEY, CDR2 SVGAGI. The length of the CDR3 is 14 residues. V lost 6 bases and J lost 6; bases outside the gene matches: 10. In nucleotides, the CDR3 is TGTGCCAGCAGCCGCGACAGGGTGATCGCTGAAGCTTTCTTT. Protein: CASSRDRVIAEAFF.

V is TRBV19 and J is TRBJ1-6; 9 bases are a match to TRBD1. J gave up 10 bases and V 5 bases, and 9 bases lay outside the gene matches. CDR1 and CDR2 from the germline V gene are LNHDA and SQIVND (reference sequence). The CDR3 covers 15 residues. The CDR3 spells CASSARTGVDSPLHF. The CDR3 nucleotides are TGTGCCAGTAGTGCCCGGACAGGGGTAGACTCACCCCTCCACTTT.

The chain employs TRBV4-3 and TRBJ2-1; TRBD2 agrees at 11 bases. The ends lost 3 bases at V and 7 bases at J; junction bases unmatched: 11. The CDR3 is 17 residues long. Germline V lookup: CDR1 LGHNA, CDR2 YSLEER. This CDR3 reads CASSQHYLAGGGNEQFF. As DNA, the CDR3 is TGCGCCAGCAGCCAGCACTATTTAGCGGGAGGGGGGAATGAGCAGTTCTTC.

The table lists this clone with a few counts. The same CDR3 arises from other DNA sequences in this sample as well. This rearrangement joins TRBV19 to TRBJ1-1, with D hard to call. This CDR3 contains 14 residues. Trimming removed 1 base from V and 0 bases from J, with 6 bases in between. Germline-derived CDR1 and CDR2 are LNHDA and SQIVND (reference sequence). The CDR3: CASSIGGLNTEAFF. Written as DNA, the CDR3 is TGTGCCAGTAGTATAGGCGGCTTGAACACTGAAGCTTTCTTT. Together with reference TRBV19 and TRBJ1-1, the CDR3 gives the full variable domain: DGGITQSPKYLFRKEGQNVTLSCEQNLNHDAMYWYRQDPGQGLRLIYYSQIVNDFQKGDIAEGYSVSREKKESFPLTVTSAQKNPTAFYLCASSIGGLNTEAFFGQGTRLTVV.

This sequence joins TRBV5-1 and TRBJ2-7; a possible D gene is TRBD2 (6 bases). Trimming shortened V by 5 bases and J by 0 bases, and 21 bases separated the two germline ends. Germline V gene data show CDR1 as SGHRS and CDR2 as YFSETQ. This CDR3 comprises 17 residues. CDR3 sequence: CASRKERRDGLSYEQYF. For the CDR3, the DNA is TGCGCCAGCAGAAAAGAGAGGAGGGACGGACTCTCCTACGAGCAGTACTTC.

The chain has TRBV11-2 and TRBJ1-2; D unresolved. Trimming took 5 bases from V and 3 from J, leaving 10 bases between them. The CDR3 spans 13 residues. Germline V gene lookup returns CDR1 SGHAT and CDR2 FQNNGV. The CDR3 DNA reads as TGTGCCAGCAGCCCAGGACTGGACTATGGCTACACCTTC. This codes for CASSPGLDYGYTF.

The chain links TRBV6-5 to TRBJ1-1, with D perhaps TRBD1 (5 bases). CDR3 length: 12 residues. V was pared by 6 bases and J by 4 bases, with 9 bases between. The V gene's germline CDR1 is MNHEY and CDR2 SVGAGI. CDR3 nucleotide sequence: TGTGCCAGCAGCAGGACAAGCACTGAAGCTTTCTTT. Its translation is CASSRTSTEAFF.

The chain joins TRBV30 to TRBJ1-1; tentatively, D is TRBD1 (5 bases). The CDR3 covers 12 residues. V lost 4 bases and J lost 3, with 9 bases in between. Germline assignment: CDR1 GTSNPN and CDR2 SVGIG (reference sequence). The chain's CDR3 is CAWIKGDTEAFF. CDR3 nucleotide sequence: TGTGCCTGGATCAAAGGGGACACTGAAGCTTTCTTT.